The rows below give T cell receptor beta chains drawn from one sample of a study of cytomegalovirus exposure and HLA in healthy donors. Libraries were prepared by immunoSEQ multiplex PCR; TCRdb keeps only in-frame clonotypes and omits some of them. The top ten hold 4.2% of the sample, which has nearly 110,000 clones, more than 65% seen once. Sequences were obtained from PBMCs. The receptor set was obtained from a male donor in good health and CMV-seronegative. Each CDR3 is given without its conserved first and last residue. The order of the fields is J gene, V gene, CDR3 protein.

TRBJ1-5 | TRBV18 | ASSQSGAGNQPQH
TRBJ2-1 | TRBV19 | ASMKGTSPWNEQF
TRBJ1-1 | TRBV5-1 | ASSSGRDTEAF
TRBJ1-2 | TRBV28 | ASSSGAPGYT
TRBJ1-1 | TRBV4-1 | ASSPTALGTEAF
TRBJ1-2 | TRBV28 | ASSPDRSNYGYT
TRBJ2-7 | TRBV10-1 | ASSGQGDIYEQY
TRBJ2-4 | TRBV15 | ATSRDQLELPKNIQY
TRBJ1-4 | TRBV14 | ASSQSRAGEKLF
TRBJ2-1 | TRBV2 | ASSPDRENEQF
TRBJ2-2 | TRBV11-2 | ASSPRGAGVPGELF
TRBJ2-7 | TRBV29-1 | SVEGGTGVFYEQY
TRBJ1-1 | TRBV6-5 | ASNRGTGEAF
TRBJ1-2 | TRBV28 | ASSQNKGQGTY
TRBJ2-1 | TRBV6-5 | ASSYSASAMKQF
TRBJ2-7 | TRBV6-5 | ASSNDRGYEQY
TRBJ2-3 | TRBV15 | ATSRDFGGTDTQY
TRBJ1-2 | TRBV27 | ASSSDIGTGSGYT
TRBJ1-1 | TRBV27 | ASRYRGVTNEAF
TRBJ1-1 | TRBV2 | ASGATEAF
TRBJ2-3 | TRBV9 | ASSITGLAGAPDTQY
TRBJ2-5 | TRBV5-1 | ASSSADRGETQY
TRBJ1-5 | TRBV7-9 | ASSLGHPGYQPQH